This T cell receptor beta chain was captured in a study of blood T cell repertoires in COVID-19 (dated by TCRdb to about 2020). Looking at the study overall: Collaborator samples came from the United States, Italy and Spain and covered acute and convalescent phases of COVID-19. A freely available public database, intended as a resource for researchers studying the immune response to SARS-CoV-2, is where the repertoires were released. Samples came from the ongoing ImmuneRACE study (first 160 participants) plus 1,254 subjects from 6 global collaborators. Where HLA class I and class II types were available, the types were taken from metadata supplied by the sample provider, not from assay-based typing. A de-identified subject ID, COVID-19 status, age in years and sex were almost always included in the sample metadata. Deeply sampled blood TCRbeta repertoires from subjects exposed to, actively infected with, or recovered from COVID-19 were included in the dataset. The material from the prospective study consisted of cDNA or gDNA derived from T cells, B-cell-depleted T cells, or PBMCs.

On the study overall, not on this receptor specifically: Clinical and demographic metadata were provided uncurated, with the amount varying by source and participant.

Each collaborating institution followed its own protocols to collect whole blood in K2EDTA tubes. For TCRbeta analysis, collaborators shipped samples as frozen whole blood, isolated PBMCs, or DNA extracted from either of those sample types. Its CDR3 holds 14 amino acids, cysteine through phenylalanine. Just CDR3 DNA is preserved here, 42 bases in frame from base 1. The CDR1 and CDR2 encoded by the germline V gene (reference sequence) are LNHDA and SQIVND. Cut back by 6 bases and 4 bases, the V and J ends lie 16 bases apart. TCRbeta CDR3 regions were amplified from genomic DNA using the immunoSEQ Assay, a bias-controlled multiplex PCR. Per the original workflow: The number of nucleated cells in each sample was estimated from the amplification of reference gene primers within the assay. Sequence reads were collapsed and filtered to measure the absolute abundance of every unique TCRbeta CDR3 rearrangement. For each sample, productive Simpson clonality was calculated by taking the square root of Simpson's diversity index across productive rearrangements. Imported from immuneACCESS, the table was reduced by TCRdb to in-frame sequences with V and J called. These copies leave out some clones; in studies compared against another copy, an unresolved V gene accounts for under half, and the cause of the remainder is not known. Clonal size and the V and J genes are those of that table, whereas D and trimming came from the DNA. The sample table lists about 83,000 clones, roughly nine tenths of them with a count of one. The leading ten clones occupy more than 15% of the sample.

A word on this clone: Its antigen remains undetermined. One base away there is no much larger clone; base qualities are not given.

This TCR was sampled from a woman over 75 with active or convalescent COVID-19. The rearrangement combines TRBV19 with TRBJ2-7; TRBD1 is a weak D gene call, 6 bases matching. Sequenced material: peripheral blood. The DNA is TGTGCCAGTAGGACGACTGAAGGGGGATACGAGCAGTACTTC. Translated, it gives CASRTTEGGYEQYF.